The clone carrying this T cell receptor (beta chain) turned up a few times. Its antigen remains unknown. Germline lookup yields CDR1 SGHVS and CDR2 FNYEAQ. CDR3 length: 16 residues. Trimming pared 1 base from V and 8 bases from J, leaving 15 bases between. This sample is part of a study of T cell repertoires in cytomegalovirus infection. About the research overall: CMV epitopes that were recently identified and HLA-C-restricted were used alongside well-studied HLA-B-restricted ones. Indications of both CMV infection and matching HLA type were provided by public TCR beta signatures.

TCRdb reprocessed the reads via MiXCR and lists one record per CDR3 protein. The profile shows 450,000 to 650,000 distinct CDR3 sequences, roughly 42% of them singletons. Study-wide results and limits: Identification of carriers of CMV plus the relevant HLA was achieved through cumulative public TCR beta family frequency. Ex vivo responses were dominated by HLA-C-restricted CMV-specific TCR beta clonotypes.

This material consisted of cultured PBMCs, taken from culture after CMV antigen stimulation. The receptor was isolated from a human donor in good health (CMV status not recorded). Some clones in this sample may be carry-over from other donors' samples. V usage is TRBV7-6 and J usage is TRBJ1-6, with D perhaps TRBD1 (6 bases). This CDR3 reads CASSLETGFMDSPLHF. CDR3 nucleotides: TGTGCCAGCAGCTTAGAAACAGGGTTTATGGATTCACCCCTCCACTTT.